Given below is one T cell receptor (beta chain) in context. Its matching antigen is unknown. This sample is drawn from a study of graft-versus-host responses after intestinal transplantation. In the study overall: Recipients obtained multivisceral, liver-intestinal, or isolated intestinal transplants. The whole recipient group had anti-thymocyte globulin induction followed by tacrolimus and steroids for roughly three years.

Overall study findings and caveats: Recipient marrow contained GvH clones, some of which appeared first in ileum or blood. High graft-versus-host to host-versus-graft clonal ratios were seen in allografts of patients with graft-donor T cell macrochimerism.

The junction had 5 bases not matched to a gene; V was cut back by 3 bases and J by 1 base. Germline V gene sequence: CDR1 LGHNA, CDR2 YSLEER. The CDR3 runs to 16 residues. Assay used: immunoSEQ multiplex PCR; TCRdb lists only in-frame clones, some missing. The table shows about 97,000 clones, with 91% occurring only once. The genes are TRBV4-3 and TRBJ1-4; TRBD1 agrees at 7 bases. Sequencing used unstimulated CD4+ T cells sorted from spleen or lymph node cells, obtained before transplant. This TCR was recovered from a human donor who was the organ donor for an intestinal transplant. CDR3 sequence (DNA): TGCGCCAGCAGCCAGACAGGGCTAAAAACTAATGAAAAACTGTTTTTT. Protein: CASSQTGLKTNEKLFF.